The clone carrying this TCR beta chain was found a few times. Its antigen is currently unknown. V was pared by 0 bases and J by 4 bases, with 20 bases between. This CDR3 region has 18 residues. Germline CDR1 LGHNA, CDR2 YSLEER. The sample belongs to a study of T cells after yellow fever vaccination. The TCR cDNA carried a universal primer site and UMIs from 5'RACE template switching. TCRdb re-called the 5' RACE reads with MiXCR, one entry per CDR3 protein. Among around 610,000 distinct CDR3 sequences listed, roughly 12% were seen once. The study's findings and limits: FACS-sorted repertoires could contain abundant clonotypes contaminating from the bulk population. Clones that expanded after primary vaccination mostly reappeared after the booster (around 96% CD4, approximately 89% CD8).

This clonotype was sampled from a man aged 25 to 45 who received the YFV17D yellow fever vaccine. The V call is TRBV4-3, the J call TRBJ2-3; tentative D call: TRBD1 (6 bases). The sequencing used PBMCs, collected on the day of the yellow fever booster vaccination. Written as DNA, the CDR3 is TGCGCCAGCAGCCAAGATCGGCCCAGGGGTTTCAGGGCAGATACGCAGTATTTT. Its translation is CASSQDRPRGFRADTQYF.